Sequencing of this TCR beta chain was carried out in a study of type 1 and type 2 diabetes patients. Across the whole study: Donors were type 1 diabetes, type 2 diabetes, or nondiabetic controls. Magnetic bead positive selection isolated CD4+ or CD8+ T cells from PBMCs. Across the study, around 20 million paired-end reads were produced.

This clonotype has at least ten counts. The PCR template was genomic DNA. A primer set of 30 forward and 13 reverse primers amplified the CDR3. TCRdb re-derived calls from the multiplex PCR reads in MiXCR, one entry per CDR3 protein. The data contain around 300,000 distinct CDR3 sequences, around 50% of them singletons. Other autoimmune diseases and infections within the past four weeks excluded donors. The sample was peripheral blood mononuclear cells (PBMCs). The origin of this receptor is a man between 18 and 35 years old with type 2 diabetes.

DNA for the CDR3: TGTGCCAGCAGTGAACCTGGTGTGAATCAGCCCCAGCATTTT. As protein: CASSEPGVNQPQHF. The chain couples TRBV2 to TRBJ1-5, with D unclear. Trimming removed 2 bases at V and 4 bases at J, with 9 bases between. This CDR3 spans 14 amino acids. Per germline, CDR1 SNHLY and CDR2 FYNNEI. Looking up the rest from reference TRBV2 and TRBJ1-5 gives the full variable domain: EPEVTQTPSHQVTQMGQEVILRCVPISNHLYFYWYRQILGQKVEFLVSFYNNEISEKSEIFDDQFSVERPDGSNFTLKIRSTKLEDSAMYFCASSEPGVNQPQHFGDGTRLSIL.